This passage covers 6 T cell receptor beta chains from one sample sequenced in a study of shared clonotypes between healthy human individuals (dated by TCRdb to about 2020). The library was prepared using the immunoSEQ multiplex PCR assay. TCRdb provides this immuneACCESS table in a form limited to in-frame rearrangements. Some clones are lacking; in checked studies, under half of them reflect an unresolved V gene, and why the rest are absent is not known. This sample has hundreds of thousands of clones in its table, and around 72% of those were observed once. The ten largest clones capture more than 1.5% of the sample. Sequencing was carried out using memory CD4+ T cells sorted from blood. This specimen's cell subset or site label, per the study, means: CD45RA-negative fraction. All receptors come from a young woman in good health.

This rearrangement joins TRBV20-1 to TRBJ2-3; D uncertain. The germline V gene has CDR1 DFQATT and CDR2 SNEGSKA (reference sequence). The V gene lost 5 bases and the J gene lost 1 base, with 1 base spanning the gap. CDR3 length: 10 amino acids. CDR3 DNA sequence: TGCAGTGCTGGCACAGATACGCAGTATTTT. It codes for CSAGTDTQYF.

The V and J genes are TRBV6-1 and TRBJ2-7; the match to TRBD2 covers 7 bases. V was pared by 6 bases and J by 4 bases, with 6 bases of the junction left unmatched. CDR1 MNHNS and CDR2 SASEGT come from the germline V gene. This CDR3 is built from 13 residues. CDR3 sequence reads: CASSRGGRYEQYF. The CDR3 nucleotides are TGTGCCAGCAGCCGGGGAGGGAGGTACGAGCAGTACTTC.

This sequence joins TRBV2 and TRBJ2-1; tentatively, D is TRBD2 (6 bases). Germline assignment: CDR1 SNHLY and CDR2 FYNNEI. Between the trimmed V and J ends, which lost 7 bases and 14 bases, there was a span of 21 bases. This CDR3 is built from 13 residues. The CDR3 nucleotides read TGTGCCAGCACTCAGGGTAGCGGCCTAAATGAGTTCTTC. It encodes CASTQGSGLNEFF.

V and J are TRBV10-2 and TRBJ2-3; 9 nucleotides align to TRBD1. After removal of 4 bases from V and 4 bases from J, the junction contained 6 bases not matched to a gene. Germline values: CDR1 WSHSY, CDR2 SAAADI. The CDR3 contains 15 residues. In DNA form, the CDR3 reads TGCGCCAGCAGTGGGGACAGGGAAAACCCAGATACGCAGTATTTT. Residues: CASSGDRENPDTQYF.

V and J are TRBV28 and TRBJ2-2; the D gene is possibly TRBD1 (5 bases). V lost 9 bases and J lost 2, with 13 bases in between. The CDR3 is 14 amino acids. From germline, CDR1 is MDHEN and CDR2 SYDVKM. CDR3 DNA: TGTGCCAGTTTAGGGGCAGGTAACACCGGGGAGCTGTTTTTT. Residues: CASLGAGNTGELFF. Combining the CDR3 with reference TRBV28 and TRBJ2-2 gives the whole variable domain DVKVTQSSRYLVKRTGEKVFLECVQDMDHENMFWYRQDPGLGLRLIYFSYDVKMKEKGDIPEGYSVSREKKERFSLILESASTNQTSMYLCASLGAGNTGELFFGEGSRLTVL.

The J gene is TRBJ2-1, the V gene TRBV2; D unclear. CDR3 length: 14 residues. Germline V gives CDR1 SNHLY, CDR2 FYNNEI. V was cut by 8 bases and J by 5 bases, with 16 bases left in between. The CDR3 loop reads CASFPTVDHNEQFF. The DNA for the CDR3 is TGTGCCAGCTTCCCTACTGTGGATCACAATGAGCAGTTCTTC.